This T cell receptor beta chain was recorded in a study of T cell responses to AZD1222 COVID-19 vaccine. Notes on the study in general: Vaccination with two AZD1222 doses was followed by a rise in Spike-specific TCR breadth and depth. The donors showed a predominance of white British ancestry and of females, with possible underestimation of clonal diversity.

CDR3 length: 16 amino acids. With 0 bases removed from V and 6 bases from J, the gap between germline ends came to 17 bases. Per germline, CDR1 SGHKS and CDR2 YYEKEE (reference sequence). Measured with immunoSEQ multiplex PCR; TCRdb has only the in-frame clones, and not every one. The sample carries some 110,000 clones, about nine tenths recorded once. In this sample, this clone turned up once. Its antigen is still unknown. The rearrangement joins TRBV5-5 to TRBJ2-3; D tentatively reads TRBD1 or TRBD2 (5 bases each). The source was peripheral blood, collected on day 0 of AZD1222 vaccination. The TCR comes from an adult in good health. CDR3 sequence reads: CASSLEAGSTGDTQYF. CDR3 sequence (DNA): TGTGCCAGCAGCTTGGAGGCAGGGTCTACGGGGGATACGCAGTATTTT. Variable domain in full (rest from reference TRBV5-5 and TRBJ2-3): DAGVTQSPTHLIKTRGQQVTLRCSPISGHKSVSWYQQVLGQGPQFIFQYYEKEERGRGNFPDRFSARQFPNYSSELNVNALLLGDSALYLCASSLEAGSTGDTQYFGPGTRLTVL.